The 22 T cell receptor beta chains below come from one sample, sequenced in a study of blood T cell repertoires in COVID-19 (dated by TCRdb to 2019 to 2021). Libraries came from the immunoSEQ multiplex PCR assay. This is the immuneACCESS table as TCRdb keeps it, with only in-frame sequences that have V and J called. A part of the clones is gone; compared with another copy, unresolved V genes explain less than half, and the rest is unexplained. For this sample there are more than 15,000 clones; around nine tenths appear just once. The ten most abundant clones make up roughly a third of the sample. The source material was peripheral blood. The receptors here all came from a woman aged 80 or older with COVID-19, enrolled during active disease.

CDR3 DNA sequence: TGTGCCAGCAGCTTAGGCGGGACAGGACAAGAGACCCAGTACTTC. It encodes CASSLGGTGQETQYF. The V gene is TRBV7-3, the J gene TRBJ2-5; 8 nucleotides align to TRBD1. CDR1 SGHTA and CDR2 FQGTGA come from the germline V gene. The CDR3 sequence is 15 residues long. Unmatched junction bases numbered 4, after V lost 2 bases and J lost 2 bases. Full variable domain (rest looked up from reference TRBV7-3 and TRBJ2-5): GAGVSQTPSNKVTEKGKYVELRCDPISGHTALYWYRQSLGQGPEFLIYFQGTGAADDSGLPNDRFFAVRPEGSVSTLKIQRTERGDSAVYLCASSLGGTGQETQYFGPGTRLLVL.

This clone is medium-sized in the sample. This chain uses TRBV19 with TRBJ2-1; 11 bases agree with TRBD2. The CDR3 contains 15 residues. Germline lookup yields CDR1 LNHDA and CDR2 SQIVND (reference sequence). V dropped 2 bases and J dropped 8; count of bases not matched to a gene: 5. The CDR3 DNA reads as TGTGCCAGTAGTATAACTAGCGGGAGTTTCGATGAGCAGTTCTTC. It codes for CASSITSGSFDEQFF.

The chain uses TRBV18 and TRBJ1-3; 7 nucleotides match TRBD1. The CDR3 contains 17 residues. V lost 2 bases, J lost 2 bases, and 9 bases stayed unmatched. Germline lookup yields CDR1 KGHSH and CDR2 LQKENI. CDR3 loop: CASSPTAGGSAGNTIYF. The CDR3 nucleotides read TGTGCCAGCTCACCAACGGCAGGGGGTTCCGCTGGAAACACCATATATTTT.

The chain joins TRBV6-2 or TRBV6-3 to TRBJ2-2; maybe TRBD2 (6 bases). The CDR3 has 15 residues. V was cut by 2 bases and J by 4 bases, with 11 bases left in between. Germline CDR1 and CDR2: MNHEY and SVGEGT. DNA for the CDR3: TGTGCCAGCAGTTACGCCGGGAGAAGCACCGGGGAGCTGTTTTTT. This gives the protein CASSYAGRSTGELFF.

This rearrangement joins TRBV19 to TRBJ2-5, with D unclear. The V end was cut by 3 bases, the J end by 4 bases, with 15 bases between. The V gene's germline CDR1 is LNHDA and CDR2 SQIVND (reference sequence). The CDR3 loop spans 15 amino acids. As DNA, the CDR3 is TGTGCCAGTAGTATTCGGCTAGGAGCAACAGAGACCCAGTACTTC. As protein: CASSIRLGATETQYF. The full variable domain, rest sourced from reference TRBV19 and TRBJ2-5, is DGGITQSPKYLFRKEGQNVTLSCEQNLNHDAMYWYRQDPGQGLRLIYYSQIVNDFQKGDIAEGYSVSREKKESFPLTVTSAQKNPTAFYLCASSIRLGATETQYFGPGTRLLVL.

J is TRBJ1-4 and V is TRBV18, with no clear D. Germline CDR1 reads KGHSH; CDR2 reads LQKENI. The CDR3 spans 12 residues. V lost 3 bases to trimming and J lost 8 bases, with 7 bases between them. The CDR3 loop reads CASSPSREKLFF. CDR3 DNA sequence: TGTGCCAGCTCACCCTCCAGGGAAAAACTGTTTTTT.

The chain has TRBV27 and TRBJ1-2; TRBD1 matches 8 bases. The germline CDR1 and CDR2 sequences are MNHEY and SMNVEV (reference sequence). The CDR3 extends over 16 amino acids. Trimming took 6 bases from V and 2 from J; bases not matched to a gene: 11. The CDR3 loop is CASRFLGQGGNYGYTF. DNA for the CDR3: TGTGCCAGCAGATTTCTAGGACAGGGAGGGAACTATGGCTACACCTTC.

V gene TRBV27 combines with J gene TRBJ2-2; unclear D gene. Trimming removed 5 bases from V and 1 base from J, with 8 bases in between. The CDR3 is made up of 14 amino acids. Germline V gene sequence: CDR1 MNHEY, CDR2 SMNVEV (reference sequence). CDR3 amino acids: CASSRSRNTGELFF. CDR3 nucleotide sequence: TGTGCCAGCAGTCGGAGCAGGAACACCGGGGAGCTGTTTTTT.

The chain combines TRBV11-2 with TRBJ1-2, with TRBD1 as a possible D gene (5 bases). V dropped 5 bases and J dropped 4 bases, with 14 bases sitting between them. The length of the CDR3 is 14 residues. The germline V gene encodes CDR1 SGHAT and CDR2 FQNNGV. The CDR3 bases are TGTGCCAGCAGCCCGCAAACTGACAGCTATGGCTACACCTTC. Encoded protein: CASSPQTDSYGYTF.

CDR3 residues: CASSQGGTEAFF. CDR3 sequence (DNA): TGTGCCAGCTCTCAGGGGGGCACTGAAGCTTTCTTT. The chain is built from TRBV18 and TRBJ1-1, with 7 bases that match TRBD1. This CDR3 region has 12 residues. V lost 6 bases, J lost 4 bases, and 2 bases stayed unmatched. The germline V gene encodes CDR1 KGHSH and CDR2 LQKENI.

This clone was detected only once. V usage is TRBV7-6 and J usage is TRBJ2-6; D perhaps matches TRBD2 (6 bases). Germline V gene sequence: CDR1 SGHVS, CDR2 FNYEAQ. The CDR3 contains 19 residues. Trimming took off 0 bases at V and 0 bases at J, with 15 bases between the two ends. The CDR3 here is CASSLAIGGGFSGANVLTF. DNA for the CDR3: TGTGCCAGCAGCTTAGCGATCGGGGGTGGATTCTCTGGGGCCAACGTCCTGACTTTC.

The V call is TRBV7-2, the J call TRBJ1-6; the D is unclear. Trimming shortened V by 6 bases and J by 7 bases, and 19 bases separated the two germline ends. The germline CDR1 and CDR2 sequences are SGHTA and FQGNSA. The CDR3 sequence is 16 residues long. The CDR3 DNA reads as TGTGCCAGCAGTTATATTCGTTGGCAGGAAAATTCACCCCTCCACTTT. Translation gives CASSYIRWQENSPLHF.

This clone occurred once. The rearrangement joins TRBV27 to TRBJ2-7; a possible D gene is TRBD2 (5 bases). V was pared by 8 bases and J by 0 bases, with 14 bases between. The CDR3 spans 14 residues. Germline CDR1 MNHEY, CDR2 SMNVEV (reference sequence). The CDR3 DNA is TGTGCCAGCTCGGAGCGGCCCCTCTCCTACGAGCAGTACTTC. Encoded protein: CASSERPLSYEQYF.

The sample holds one count of this clone. V usage is TRBV5-4 and J usage is TRBJ2-1; a possible D gene is TRBD2 (6 bases). The germline CDR1 and CDR2 sequences are SGHNT and YYREEE (reference sequence). This CDR3 has 16 amino acids. Trimming left V 4 bases short and J 0 bases short, with 14 bases between. The CDR3 region is CASSPQGGASYNEQFF. The CDR3 coding sequence is TGTGCCAGCAGCCCTCAAGGCGGGGCCTCCTACAATGAGCAGTTCTTC.

The rearrangement links TRBV24-1 to TRBJ2-1, with no clear D. In germline, CDR1 is KGHDR, CDR2 SFDVKD. The CDR3 is 13 residues long. Trimming removed 4 bases at V and 10 bases at J, with 13 bases between. CDR3 nucleotide sequence: TGTGCCACCAGTGACCCACCACGGTACGAGCAGTTCTTC. The encoded protein is CATSDPPRYEQFF.

This chain connects TRBV18 to TRBJ2-5; 8 nucleotides match TRBD2. Germline V gives CDR1 KGHSH, CDR2 LQKENI. Trimming at V came to 2 bases and at J to 0 bases, leaving 5 bases not matched to a gene. The CDR3 has 16 residues. The CDR3 nucleotides are TGTGCCAGCTCACCATTTGGCGGGGGGTACCAAGAGACCCAGTACTTC. Translation gives CASSPFGGGYQETQYF. The whole variable domain, filled in from reference TRBV18 and TRBJ2-5, reads NAGVMQNPRHLVRRRGQEARLRCSPMKGHSHVYWYRQLPEEGLKFMVYLQKENIIDESGMPKERFSAEFPKEGPSILRIQQVVRGDSAAYFCASSPFGGGYQETQYFGPGTRLLVL.

The table lists this clone with a few counts. The chain employs TRBV3-1 (or the pseudogene TRBV3-2) and TRBJ2-2, with 8 bases that match TRBD2. V shed 2 bases, J shed 2 bases, and the junction held 16 bases outside the gene matches. The CDR3 has 20 residues. The V gene's germline CDR1 is LGHDT and CDR2 YNNKEL (reference sequence). CDR3 loop: CASSQIAPASGGLNTGELFF. The CDR3 DNA reads TGTGCCAGCAGCCAAATTGCTCCGGCCAGCGGGGGTTTAAACACCGGGGAGCTGTTTTTT.

V is TRBV7-2 and J is TRBJ2-7; weak D call: TRBD1 (5 bases). This CDR3 spans 13 amino acids. Germline CDR1 is SGHTA and CDR2 is FQGNSA. Trimming pared 4 bases from V and 2 bases from J, leaving 9 bases between. Here the CDR3 reads CASSSRVAYEQYF. CDR3 DNA: TGTGCCAGCAGCTCCAGGGTGGCCTACGAGCAGTACTTC.

The rearrangement joins TRBV5-1 to TRBJ1-3; the D gene is possibly TRBD1 (5 bases). CDR1 and CDR2 from the germline V gene are SGHRS and YFSETQ. V was pared by 5 bases and J by 1 base, with 10 bases between. The CDR3 spans 14 residues. The CDR3 DNA reads as TGCGCCAGCAGTGCGGGGGGATCTGGAAACACCATATATTTT. Its protein is CASSAGGSGNTIYF.

The gene calls are TRBV19 and TRBJ2-5; D is unresolved. The CDR3 runs to 14 residues. From germline, CDR1 is LNHDA and CDR2 SQIVND (reference sequence). The V and J ends lost 6 bases and 4 bases respectively, with 15 bases between them. The chain's CDR3 is CASSPWALGETQYF. CDR3 nucleotides: TGTGCCAGTAGCCCATGGGCGTTAGGAGAGACCCAGTACTTC.

The chain carries TRBV18 and TRBJ1-1; no firm D call. Trimming cost V 4 bases and J 3 bases, with 9 bases left between them. The CDR3 spans 13 residues. The germline V gene encodes CDR1 KGHSH and CDR2 LQKENI. The CDR3 DNA reads as TGTGCCAGCTCACGGGAGGAAGACACTGAAGCTTTCTTT. As protein: CASSREEDTEAFF.

V is TRBV5-1 and J is TRBJ1-2, with D maybe TRBD1 (6 bases). Trimming pared 3 bases from V and 13 bases from J, leaving 13 bases between. The CDR3 length is 11 residues. Germline V gene sequence: CDR1 SGHRS, CDR2 YFSETQ. CDR3 in amino acids: CASSSNRARTF. CDR3 bases: TGCGCCAGCAGCTCCAACAGGGCTCGCACCTTC.